This entry concerns a single T cell receptor (beta chain). Its antigen is unidentified. The V end lost 6 bases, the J end lost 3 bases, and 12 bases lay between the germline ends. CDR1 is DFQATT and CDR2 is SNEGSKA in the germline V gene (reference sequence). The length of the CDR3 is 12 residues. This record belongs to a study of T cells after yellow fever vaccination. They built TCR cDNA with 5'RACE template switching, a step that put in a universal primer site and UMIs. One entry per CDR3 protein results from TCRdb running MiXCR on the 5' RACE reads. The sample carries 300,000 or so distinct CDR3 sequences, roughly 7% recorded once. Overall study findings and caveats: A weaker secondary response peaked on day 5, the primary on day 15. Repertoires sorted by FACS could include abundant clonotypes that are contaminants from the bulk population. Among primary-vaccination clones, most reappeared after the booster, at roughly 96% for CD4 and 85% to 90% for CD8.

The sequence came from a young man who received the YFV17D yellow fever vaccine. V usage is TRBV20-1 and J usage is TRBJ2-7; either TRBD1 or TRBD2 may fit D (5 bases each). Sequencing used PBMCs, obtained 35 to 50 days after the first yellow fever vaccination. Here the CDR3 DNA reads TGCAGTGCGACGGGACCGATCTACGAGCAGTACTTC. Amino acid sequence: CSATGPIYEQYF.